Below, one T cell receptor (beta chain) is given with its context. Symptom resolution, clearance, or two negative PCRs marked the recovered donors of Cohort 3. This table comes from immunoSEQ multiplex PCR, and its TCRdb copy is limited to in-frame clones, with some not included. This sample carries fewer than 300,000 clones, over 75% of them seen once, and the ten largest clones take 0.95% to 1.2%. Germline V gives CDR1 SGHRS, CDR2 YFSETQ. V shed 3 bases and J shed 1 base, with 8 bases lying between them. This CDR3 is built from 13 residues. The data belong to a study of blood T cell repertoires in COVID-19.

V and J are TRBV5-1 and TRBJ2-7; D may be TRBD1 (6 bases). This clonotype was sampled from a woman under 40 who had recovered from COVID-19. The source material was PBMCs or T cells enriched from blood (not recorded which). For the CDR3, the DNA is TGCGCCAGCAGCTCTACAGGGTCCTACGAGCAGTACTTC. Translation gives CASSSTGSYEQYF.